This T cell receptor (beta chain) was captured in a study of siplizumab effects on memory and regulatory T cells. Notes on the study in general: Naive versus memory phenotype went unassigned for roughly 75-95% of proliferating CD4+ or CD8+ clones.

With regard to this clone: What it binds is not known.

The method was immunoSEQ multiplex PCR; TCRdb's version includes in-frame clones alone and lacks a portion of them. The data show about 110,000 clones, about 92% seen once. The germline V gene has CDR1 MGHRA and CDR2 YSYEKL. This CDR3 is built from 14 residues. V gave up 0 bases and J gave up 8 bases, with 13 bases separating them. The sequenced sample was CD4+ T cells sorted from blood. This rearrangement joins TRBV4-1 to TRBJ1-2; D is perhaps TRBD1 (6 bases). This TCR derives from a human donor in good health. The CDR3: CASSQDLTGWGYTF. The CDR3 coding sequence is TGCGCCAGCAGCCAAGATCTTACAGGGTGGGGCTACACCTTC.